The 25 T cell receptor beta chains below come from one sample, sequenced in a study of cytomegalovirus exposure and HLA in healthy donors. Amplification used 60 Vbeta primers and 13 Jbeta primers. Libraries were prepared by immunoSEQ multiplex PCR; TCRdb keeps only in-frame clonotypes and omits some of them. The sample lists under 130,000 clones, 60% to 70% occurring once. The sample taken for sequencing was PBMCs. The receptors shown here come from a woman between 45 and 60 years old in good health and CMV-seronegative.

The rearrangement joins TRBV4-3 to TRBJ2-7, with TRBD1 as a possible D gene (6 bases). This CDR3 has 15 residues. CDR1 LGHNA and CDR2 YSLEER come from the germline V gene. Trimming shortened V by 1 base and J by 3 bases, and 13 bases separated the two germline ends. CDR3 amino acids: CASSQADRGGYEQYF. CDR3 coding DNA: TGCGCCAGCAGCCAAGCCGACCGAGGGGGCTACGAGCAGTACTTC.

The chain couples TRBV7-9 to TRBJ2-2; D possibly corresponds to TRBD2 (5 bases). The V gene lost 5 bases and the J gene lost 8 bases, with 18 bases spanning the gap. The CDR3 is 15 residues long. CDR1 is SEHNR, CDR2 FQNEAQ, per germline (reference sequence). For the CDR3, the DNA is TGTGCCAGCAGCCAGAATGACTACGTGAAGGGGGAGCTGTTTTTT. This translates into CASSQNDYVKGELFF.

The chain joins TRBV7-2 to TRBJ1-2; possibly TRBD1 for D (6 bases). Germline V gene sequence: CDR1 SGHTA, CDR2 FQGNSA. Between the trimmed V and J ends, which lost 1 base and 4 bases, there was a span of 22 bases. The CDR3 sequence is 18 residues long. CDR3 protein: CASSLEGVSSHLIYGYTF. The DNA of the CDR3 is TGTGCCAGCAGCTTAGAGGGGGTGTCCAGCCACCTCATCTATGGCTACACCTTC.

This chain links TRBV5-4 with TRBJ2-7, with D unclear. This CDR3 has 14 residues. Germline CDR1 and CDR2: SGHNT and YYREEE (reference sequence). Trimming cost V 1 base and J 2 bases, with 10 bases left between them. The CDR3 nucleotides are TGTGCCAGCAGCTTGTCACTAACCACCTACGAGCAGTACTTC. Protein product: CASSLSLTTYEQYF.

The chain carries TRBV11-2 and TRBJ2-3; tentatively, D is TRBD1 (6 bases). V gave up 3 bases and J gave up 4 bases, with 14 bases separating them. This CDR3 has 15 residues. Germline-derived CDR1 and CDR2 are SGHAT and FQNNGV. The chain's CDR3 is CASSFQLGAADTQYF. The CDR3 DNA reads as TGTGCCAGCAGCTTTCAGCTGGGGGCAGCAGATACGCAGTATTTT.

The chain combines TRBV11-2 with TRBJ2-1; 8 nucleotides align to TRBD2. This CDR3 spans 18 amino acids. From germline, CDR1 is SGHAT and CDR2 FQNNGV. V shed 4 bases and J 2 bases; nucleotides not matched to a gene: 13. The DNA of the CDR3 is TGTGCCAGCAGCTCGCCCCGACTAGCGAAAAAAACCTACAATGAGCAGTTCTTC. Translation: CASSSPRLAKKTYNEQFF.

The J gene is TRBJ1-1, the V gene TRBV5-1, with D possibly being TRBD1 (6 bases). Trimming shortened V by 4 bases and J by 0 bases, and 10 bases separated the two germline ends. Germline CDR1 reads SGHRS; CDR2 reads YFSETQ. The CDR3 sequence is 14 residues long. The CDR3 reads CASSPTGMNTEAFF. The CDR3 nucleotides read TGCGCCAGCAGCCCCACAGGGATGAACACTGAAGCTTTCTTT.

The V and J genes are TRBV5-5 and TRBJ2-5; perhaps TRBD2 as D (6 bases). With 3 bases removed from V and 4 bases from J, the gap between germline ends came to 16 bases. This CDR3 has 15 residues. From germline, CDR1 is SGHKS and CDR2 YYEKEE (reference sequence). The CDR3 reads CASSSSYKGGETQYF. As DNA, the CDR3 is TGTGCCAGCAGCTCGTCCTACAAGGGAGGAGAGACCCAGTACTTC.

This chain connects TRBV25-1 to TRBJ2-2; 7 positions agree with TRBD1. This CDR3 has 18 amino acids. Germline CDR1 MGHDK, CDR2 SYGVNS. Germline trimming cut 0 bases from V and 4 bases from J; bases unmatched to any gene: 11. The CDR3 here is CASSEYPGQASFTGELFF. The DNA for the CDR3 is TGTGCCAGCAGTGAATACCCTGGACAGGCTAGTTTCACCGGGGAGCTGTTTTTT.

This clone was seen once. The chain uses TRBV7-2 and TRBJ2-1; no clear D gene. Trimming pared 2 bases from V and 2 bases from J, leaving 13 bases between. There are 16 residues in the CDR3. Germline CDR1 SGHTA, CDR2 FQGNSA. CDR3 nucleotide sequence: TGTGCCAGCAGCTTATATTGGGCAGCAACCTACAATGAGCAGTTCTTC. Translating gives CASSLYWAATYNEQFF.

In DNA, the CDR3 is TGTGCCAGCAACCCCCCTGGACTAGCGGGAAACGAGCAGTTCTTC. The encoded protein is CASNPPGLAGNEQFF. The V gene is TRBV7-8, the J gene TRBJ2-1; 12 nucleotides align to TRBD2. From germline, CDR1 is SGHVS and CDR2 FQNEAQ. The CDR3 extends over 15 amino acids. Trimming removed 7 bases from V and 10 bases from J; junction bases left unmatched: 11.

V and J are TRBV4-2 and TRBJ1-2; 8 bases fit TRBD1. This CDR3 is 14 amino acids long. From germline, CDR1 is LGHNA and CDR2 YNFKEQ. V shed 3 bases, J shed 10 bases, and the junction held 10 bases outside the gene matches. CDR3 loop: CASSQGQATGDYTF. DNA of the CDR3: TGTGCCAGCAGCCAGGGACAGGCCACTGGTGACTACACCTTC.

The chain couples TRBV5-1 to TRBJ1-2; TRBD1 might be the D (6 bases). The CDR3 spans 16 residues. V was pared by 0 bases and J by 4 bases, with 16 bases between. CDR1 and CDR2 (germline): SGHRS, YFSETQ. The CDR3 loop is CASSLDGGNIRYGYTF. CDR3 DNA: TGCGCCAGCAGCTTGGATGGGGGCAACATTCGCTATGGCTACACCTTC.

V gene TRBV29-1 combines with J gene TRBJ2-1; D gene uncertain. The ends were cut back, 4 bases at V and 7 bases at J, with 11 bases in the middle. Per germline, CDR1 SQVTM and CDR2 ANQGSEA. CDR3 length equals 12 residues. The CDR3 here is CSVGMEWNEQFF. The DNA of the CDR3 is TGCAGCGTTGGAATGGAGTGGAATGAGCAGTTCTTC.

The chain carries TRBV2 and TRBJ1-1, with 9 bases identical to TRBD1. V dropped 1 base and J dropped 4; count of bases not matched to a gene: 1. CDR1 and CDR2 from the germline V gene are SNHLY and FYNNEI. This CDR3 contains 14 residues. The chain's CDR3 is CASSEGGQGTEAFF. CDR3 DNA sequence: TGTGCCAGCAGTGAAGGGGGACAGGGCACTGAAGCTTTCTTT.

The rearrangement joins TRBV29-1 to TRBJ2-5; D might be TRBD1 (6 bases). The DNA matches TRBJ2-7 better at its end, which makes the J call doubtful. The CDR3 runs 12 residues. The germline V gene has CDR1 SQVTM and CDR2 ANQGSEA. CDR3 nucleotide sequence: TGCAGCATGACCAGGGGTACCTACGAGCAGTACTTC. Protein: CSMTRGTYEQYF.

This clone was seen only a few times. The genes are TRBV10-3 and TRBJ2-7; D might be TRBD2 (5 bases). Trimming shortened V by 4 bases and J by 6 bases, and 13 bases separated the two germline ends. Germline values: CDR1 ENHRY, CDR2 SYGVKD. CDR3 length: 13 amino acids. CDR3 sequence (DNA): TGTGCCATCAGTGTGCCGGGAATCGGCGAGCAGTACTTC. Translated: CAISVPGIGEQYF.

This clone was detected a few times. The CDR3 reads CASSLDSAGEQFF. For the CDR3, the DNA is TGTGCCAGCAGCTTAGACTCTGCAGGTGAGCAGTTCTTC. The chain is built from TRBV11-3 and TRBJ2-1; D gene uncertain. The CDR3 consists of 13 residues. The V and J ends lost 0 bases and 9 bases respectively, with 9 bases between them. Germline lookup yields CDR1 SGHNT and CDR2 YENEEA.

To note about this clone: One end of the junction fails to match germline, which may point to a read error. The rearrangement links TRBV5-1 to TRBJ2-3; tentative D call: TRBD2 (5 bases). Germline V gene lookup returns CDR1 SGHRS and CDR2 YFSETQ. There are 11 residues in the CDR3. CDR3 in amino acids: CASSTGSGTQF. The CDR3 DNA reads as TGCGCCAGCAGCACGGGATCCGGAACTCAGTTT.

The rearrangement links TRBV18 to TRBJ2-7; TRBD1 matches 7 bases. From germline, CDR1 is KGHSH and CDR2 LQKENI. This CDR3 comprises 13 residues. V trimming: 8 bases; J trimming: 2 bases; junction bases outside the gene matches: 6. The CDR3 DNA sequence: TGTGCCAGCACCCGGGACAGCCCCTACGAGCAGTACTTC. Translating it yields CASTRDSPYEQYF.

In this sample, this clone turned up once. The rearrangement joins TRBV29-1 to TRBJ1-1, with TRBD1 as a possible D gene (5 bases). The germline V gene has CDR1 SQVTM and CDR2 ANQGSEA. This CDR3 comprises 14 residues. V lost 2 bases to trimming and J lost 3 bases, with 13 bases between them. The CDR3 region has the DNA TGCAGCGTTGAATGGCAGGGAGGCTACACTGAAGCTTTCTTT. Amino acid sequence: CSVEWQGGYTEAFF.

This clone was found once. The J gene is TRBJ2-3, the V gene TRBV9, with D possibly TRBD1 on 5 matching bases. Germline V gene data show CDR1 as SGDLS and CDR2 as YYNGEE. Trimming removed 2 bases at V and 4 bases at J, with 14 bases between. This CDR3 region has 15 residues. The CDR3: CASSVGGRASDTQYF. In DNA form, the CDR3 reads TGTGCCAGCAGCGTGGGTGGCAGGGCATCAGATACGCAGTATTTT.

As DNA, the CDR3 is TGCAGCGTTTCTTGGGGCGATGAGCAGTTCTTC. Protein product: CSVSWGDEQFF. This rearrangement joins TRBV29-1 to TRBJ2-1, with D perhaps matching TRBD1 (5 bases). Deletions cut 5 bases from V and 8 bases from J, with 10 bases between. CDR1 is SQVTM, CDR2 ANQGSEA, per germline. The CDR3 is made up of 11 amino acids.

This chain links TRBV7-9 with TRBJ2-1, with TRBD2 matching 10 bases. The germline V gene encodes CDR1 SEHNR and CDR2 FQNEAQ (reference sequence). V lost 2 bases to trimming and J lost 8 bases; unmatched junction nucleotides: 9. The CDR3 loop spans 16 amino acids. CDR3 residues: CASSLSSSGSFDEQFF. The CDR3 DNA follows: TGTGCCAGCAGCTTAAGTTCTAGCGGGAGTTTCGATGAGCAGTTCTTC.

The chain joins TRBV19 to TRBJ1-2; D unresolved. The CDR3 covers 13 residues. In germline, CDR1 is LNHDA, CDR2 SQIVND (reference sequence). V was pared by 6 bases and J by 5 bases, with 13 bases between. The CDR3 DNA reads TGTGCCAGTAGATCAAGAGGGCATTATGGCTACACCTTC. Translation: CASRSRGHYGYTF.